Shown below are 10 T cell receptor beta chains from a single sample sequenced in a study of T cells in Graves' hyperthyroidism and ophthalmopathy. Amplification targeted TCR beta CDR3 regions from RNA transcripts. With the HTBI primer set, the TCR CDR3 went through a first round of RT-PCR. TCRdb itself ran the multiplex PCR reads through MiXCR, one entry per CDR3 protein. The table records 700,000 to 950,000 distinct CDR3 sequences, 35% of them present only once. Sample: blood. Every receptor here comes from a woman aged 40 to 50 with Graves' hyperthyroidism.

In regard to this clonotype: This may come from a read error, since a much larger clone is one base off. The chain combines TRBV7-9 with TRBJ1-1; the D is unclear. The CDR3 is made up of 14 amino acids. V lost 6 bases, J lost 1 base, and 12 bases lay in between. The germline CDR1 and CDR2 sequences are SEHNR and FQNEAQ (reference sequence). CDR3 coding DNA: TGTGCCAGCAGTAAAGAGGGCACGAACACTGAAGCTTTCTTT. Translated, it gives CASSKEGTNTEAFF.

This clonotype appeared many times. The rearrangement joins TRBV7-3 to TRBJ2-7, with 7 bases that match TRBD2. The trim removed 5 bases at V and 2 bases at J, leaving 18 bases unmatched. The CDR3 is made up of 18 amino acids. In germline, CDR1 is SGHTA, CDR2 FQGTGA. The CDR3 nucleotides are TGTGCCAGCAGCCCCACATACTACGGGGAGGGTAAGGCCTACGAGCAGTACTTC. This gives the protein CASSPTYYGEGKAYEQYF. The variable domain in full, completed from reference TRBV7-3 and TRBJ2-7, reads GAGVSQTPSNKVTEKGKYVELRCDPISGHTALYWYRQSLGQGPEFLIYFQGTGAADDSGLPNDRFFAVRPEGSVSTLKIQRTERGDSAVYLCASSPTYYGEGKAYEQYFGPGTRLTVT.

This clonotype was seen a few times. The V call is TRBV6-1, the J call TRBJ1-4, with TRBD1 identical over 7 bases. Germline CDR1 reads MNHNS; CDR2 reads SASEGT. The J segment lost 1 base and the V segment lost 7 bases, leaving 6 bases of the junction unmatched. This CDR3 has 15 amino acids. CDR3 DNA sequence: TGTGCCAGCAAGGAGACAGGGTTAACTAATGAAAAACTGTTTTTT. This codes for CASKETGLTNEKLFF.

The sample holds a few counts of this clonotype. The chain has TRBV4-3 and TRBJ1-1; possible D gene TRBD1, 5 bases. Trimming took 4 bases from V and 3 from J, leaving 15 bases between them. This CDR3 comprises 15 residues. The germline V gene has CDR1 LGHNA and CDR2 YSLEER. CDR3: CASSRGTLVDTEAFF. In nucleotides, the CDR3 is TGCGCCAGCAGCCGGGGGACCCTCGTGGACACTGAAGCTTTCTTT.

The genes are TRBV12-3 or TRBV12-4 and TRBJ1-1; D is possibly TRBD1 (6 bases). V lost 7 bases to trimming and J lost 5 bases, with 14 bases between them. The CDR3 consists of 13 residues. The CDR3 spells CASINREITEAFF. The DNA of the CDR3 is TGTGCCAGCATCAACAGGGAGATTACTGAAGCTTTCTTT.

Of note for this clonotype: Given a much more abundant clone one base away, this may be a read error. V and J are TRBV20-1 and TRBJ1-2; D gene unclear. The ends were cut back, 5 bases at V and 5 bases at J, with 12 bases in the middle. Germline loops: CDR1 DFQATT, CDR2 SNEGSKA (reference sequence). The CDR3 has 12 residues. The CDR3 reads CSALGIGYGYTF. The CDR3 nucleotides read TGCAGTGCTCTAGGGATTGGGTATGGCTACACCTTC.

In its sample, this clonotype was seen many times. The chain is built from TRBV7-2 and TRBJ2-5; either TRBD1 or TRBD2 may fit D (5 bases each). With 1 base removed from V and 5 bases from J, the gap between germline ends came to 11 bases. Germline assignment: CDR1 SGHTA and CDR2 FQGNSA. The CDR3 totals 14 residues. DNA of the CDR3: TGTGCCAGCAGCTTAGTAGCAGGGACGGAGACCCAGTACTTC. Protein sequence: CASSLVAGTETQYF.

V and J are TRBV4-3 and TRBJ1-2; 7 nucleotides line up with TRBD1. The CDR3 consists of 16 residues. Trimming took 2 bases from V and 8 from J; bases not matched to a gene: 14. The V gene's germline CDR1 is LGHNA and CDR2 YSLEER. The CDR3 DNA sequence: TGCGCCAGCAGCCAATGGGGGGGCCAGGGGGGAAGGGGCTACACCTTC. This codes for CASSQWGGQGGRGYTF.

Remarks on this clonotype: Possible read error: a much larger clone is one base away. The chain uses TRBV12-3 or TRBV12-4 and TRBJ1-5, with D possibly TRBD1 on 5 matching bases. Trimming removed 2 bases at V and 2 bases at J, with 10 bases between. This CDR3 contains 15 residues. CDR3 residues: CASSLTQGCNQPQHF. The CDR3, as DNA: TGTGCCAGCAGTTTAACGCAGGGTTGCAATCAGCCCCAGCATTTT.

This clonotype was recorded many times. This chain connects TRBV15 to TRBJ2-7; D may be TRBD1 (6 bases). The V end was cut by 5 bases, the J end by 0 bases, with 17 bases between. Per germline, CDR1 LNHNV and CDR2 YYDKDF (reference sequence). The CDR3 has 16 residues. The CDR3 sequence: CATSATRDTLSYEQYF. In nucleotides, the CDR3 is TGTGCCACCAGCGCGACCCGGGACACCCTCTCCTACGAGCAGTACTTC. Complete variable domain (other parts from reference TRBV15 and TRBJ2-7): DAMVIQNPRYQVTQFGKPVTLSCSQTLNHNVMYWYQQKSSQAPKLLFHYYDKDFNNEADTPDNFQSRRPNTSFCFLDIRSPGLGDTAMYLCATSATRDTLSYEQYFGPGTRLTVT.